This T cell receptor beta chain was sequenced for a study of radiation and T cells in renal cell carcinoma. TCRdb's table, derived via immunoSEQ multiplex PCR, lists solely in-frame clones and lacks some. The data hold about 120,000 clones, with around 85% observed a single time. CDR3 length equals 15 residues. CDR1 is SGHVS, CDR2 FQNEAQ, per germline. V was trimmed by 0 bases and J by 3 bases, leaving 9 bases between them. Regarding time point: blood 2 weeks post-SBRT. Regarding treatment: 15 Gy SBRT to primary tumor, nephrectomy 4 weeks later. The chain combines TRBV7-8 with TRBJ2-1; D may be TRBD1 (6 bases). This specimen was blood, taken from a patient whose treatment included radiotherapy and nephrectomy. The clonotype comes from a man aged 45-65 years with renal cell carcinoma. CDR3 sequence reads: CASSLAGALYNEQFF. In nucleotides, the CDR3 is TGTGCCAGCAGCTTAGCGGGGGCCCTCTACAATGAGCAGTTCTTC.